The 3 T cell receptor beta chains below all came from one sample that was sequenced in a study of blood T cell repertoires in COVID-19. Assay: immunoSEQ multiplex PCR; the TCRdb copy retains only in-frame clones and omits some. The profile shows 200,000 to 250,000 clones, around 90% of them singletons. The sequencing input was peripheral blood. The receptor source for this set is a man under 40 with COVID-19, enrolled during active disease.

The chain is built from TRBV27 and TRBJ1-5; D is possibly TRBD1 (6 bases). The CDR3 loop spans 17 amino acids. V was shortened by 0 bases and J by 7 bases, with 19 bases between the two germline ends. Germline CDR1 is MNHEY and CDR2 is SMNVEV (reference sequence). This CDR3 reads CASSLSGGAGARQPQHF. CDR3 sequence (DNA): TGTGCCAGCAGTTTATCGGGGGGGGCGGGGGCCCGGCAGCCCCAGCATTTT.

The chain combines TRBV11-2 with TRBJ2-4; D perhaps matches TRBD1 (5 bases). The CDR3 runs to 13 residues. V was trimmed by 8 bases and J by 5 bases, leaving 13 bases between them. Germline CDR1 and CDR2: SGHAT and FQNNGV. The CDR3 nucleotides read TGTGCCAGCGCCGACAGAGGAGAAAACATTCAGTACTTC. Its protein is CASADRGENIQYF. Variable domain in full (rest from reference TRBV11-2 and TRBJ2-4): EAGVAQSPRYKIIEKRQSVAFWCNPISGHATLYWYQQILGQGPKLLIQFQNNGVVDDSQLPKDRFSAERLKGVDSTLKIQPAKLEDSAVYLCASADRGENIQYFGAGTRLSVL.

This chain links TRBV4-1 with TRBJ1-5, with 8 bases matching TRBD1. The ends lost 4 bases at V and 1 base at J; junction bases unmatched: 6. The CDR3 has 16 residues. Germline CDR1 is MGHRA and CDR2 is YSYEKL. DNA for the CDR3: TGCGCCAGCAGCCTCGGACAGGGAGGCAGCAATCAGCCCCAGCATTTT. Translation gives CASSLGQGGSNQPQHF.